This T cell receptor (beta chain) derives from a study of tumor-infiltrating lymphocytes in primary liver carcinoma. The wider study: Between roughly 4.2 and 11 cm across, the tumors were all of stage T1-T3 N0M0.

Synthesis of TCR beta cDNA was carried out from around 500 ng total RNA with a constant-region primer. Researchers made the TCR beta libraries by running three nested multiplex PCR rounds with slightly modified ARM-PCR. PCR rounds one and two used TRBV1-TRBV30 forward primers with a C-beta reverse primer for 10 cycles each. MiXCR was run by TCRdb on the multiplex PCR reads, yielding one entry per CDR3 protein. The table has about 200,000 distinct CDR3 sequences, 65% seen once; the top ten hold approximately 6.5%. General study points: Less overlap was seen in tumor-adjacent and tumor-blood pairs than in tumor region pairs. Owing to bulk unsorted samples, no comparison was made between CD4+ and CD8+ repertoires.

This clonotype has just one count. What it binds is not known. Blood RNA originated from unsorted whole blood, with germline DNA additionally extracted. Germline CDR1 and CDR2: SQVTM and ANQGSEA. This CDR3 has 15 residues. The chain links TRBV29-1 to TRBJ2-7; 9 positions match TRBD2. The sequence was collected from a woman aged 60-75 years with primary liver carcinoma and hepatitis B virus infection. Sequenced sample: peripheral blood. CDR3: CCVEDSGRPPYEQYF. The CDR3 nucleotides read TGCTGTGTTGAGGACAGCGGGAGGCCGCCCTACGAGCAGTACTTC.